One sample yielded the 19 T cell receptor beta chains listed below, sequenced in a study of blood T cell repertoires in COVID-19. Only in-frame clones appear in the TCRdb table, and some are missing; sequencing was by immunoSEQ multiplex PCR. The sample has over 250,000 clones, 85% seen once. Sequencing input: peripheral blood. These receptors all stem from a human donor in a cohort sampled during active COVID-19.

This clone was seen a handful of times. The rearrangement joins TRBV5-5 to TRBJ1-3; D gene ambiguous. Germline V lookup: CDR1 SGHKS, CDR2 YYEKEE (reference sequence). The germline V and J ends were trimmed by 2 bases and 2 bases, with 11 bases remaining between them. This CDR3 has 15 amino acids. The CDR3: CASSFVTAPGNTIYF. Here the CDR3 DNA reads TGTGCCAGCAGCTTTGTAACAGCTCCTGGAAACACCATATATTTT.

This clone was observed once. The chain combines TRBV3-1 (or the pseudogene TRBV3-2) with TRBJ2-3; D is perhaps TRBD2 (6 bases). CDR3 length equals 14 residues. Germline V gene sequence: CDR1 LGHDT, CDR2 YNNKEL (reference sequence). Trimming removed 5 bases from V and 5 bases from J, with 14 bases in between. Written as DNA, the CDR3 is TGTGCCAGCAGCTCCCCGGGACTGATAGATACGCAGTATTTT. Its protein product is CASSSPGLIDTQYF.

This clone was seen once. The chain combines TRBV5-8 with TRBJ1-5; D uncertain. This CDR3 has 17 amino acids. CDR1 SGHTS and CDR2 YDEGEE come from the germline V gene. V was pared by 5 bases and J by 1 base, with 19 bases between. The CDR3: CASSKLLGSASNQPQHF. In nucleotides, the CDR3 is TGTGCCAGCAGTAAACTCCTAGGCTCAGCGAGCAATCAGCCCCAGCATTTT.

The chain uses TRBV27 and TRBJ2-7, with 9 bases that match TRBD2. The germline V gene encodes CDR1 MNHEY and CDR2 SMNVEV (reference sequence). The junction had 11 bases not matched to a gene; V was cut back by 8 bases and J by 3 bases. The CDR3 runs 15 residues. The CDR3 reads CASRTFSGSRYEQYF. The CDR3 coding sequence is TGTGCCAGCCGAACCTTTAGCGGGAGTCGCTACGAGCAGTACTTC.

Here the CDR3 reads CASSVTGTSGSYEQYF. The CDR3 DNA reads as TGTGCCAGCAGTGTCACCGGGACTAGCGGATCCTACGAGCAGTACTTC. The chain uses TRBV25-1 and TRBJ2-7, with 11 bases aligning to TRBD2. This CDR3 has 16 amino acids. J gave up 1 base and V 4 bases, and 6 bases lay outside the gene matches. Germline V gene data show CDR1 as MGHDK and CDR2 as SYGVNS.

The rearrangement joins TRBV27 to TRBJ1-3, with D possibly being TRBD1 (5 bases). The CDR3 totals 13 residues. V lost 8 bases to trimming and J lost 9 bases, with 17 bases between them. Germline V gives CDR1 MNHEY, CDR2 SMNVEV (reference sequence). This CDR3 is CASSGTAGGTIYF. Written as DNA, the CDR3 is TGTGCCAGCTCTGGGACCGCGGGGGGCACCATATATTTT.

The rearrangement links TRBV5-5 to TRBJ2-5, with TRBD2 matching 8 bases. Germline loops: CDR1 SGHKS, CDR2 YYEKEE (reference sequence). CDR3 length: 16 residues. The trim removed 1 base at V and 6 bases at J, leaving 11 bases unmatched. The CDR3 DNA reads as TGTGCCAGCAGCTTGACCCCAACGGGAGGGCCTCAGACCCAGTACTTC. It yields the protein CASSLTPTGGPQTQYF. The full variable domain, completed using reference TRBV5-5 and TRBJ2-5, is DAGVTQSPTHLIKTRGQQVTLRCSPISGHKSVSWYQQVLGQGPQFIFQYYEKEERGRGNFPDRFSARQFPNYSSELNVNALLLGDSALYLCASSLTPTGGPQTQYFGPGTRLLVL.

In this sample, this clone turned up a few times. This chain links TRBV11-2 with TRBJ2-5; 8 bases are shared with TRBD1. The CDR3 consists of 16 residues. V lost 5 bases to trimming and J lost 4 bases; unmatched junction nucleotides: 12. Germline assignment: CDR1 SGHAT and CDR2 FQNNGV. The CDR3 nucleotides are TGTGCCAGCAGCACAGGGGGGACAGCGCCCCGAGAGACCCAGTACTTC. Encoded protein: CASSTGGTAPRETQYF.

The rearrangement joins TRBV5-4 to TRBJ2-7; 10 bases are shared with TRBD1. With V trimmed by 2 bases and J by 3 bases, 5 bases remained unmatched. This CDR3 has 15 amino acids. Per germline, CDR1 SGHNT and CDR2 YYREEE (reference sequence). This CDR3 is CASSFPGQGIYEQYF. CDR3 nucleotides: TGTGCCAGCAGCTTTCCGGGACAGGGGATCTACGAGCAGTACTTC. The whole variable domain, filled in from reference TRBV5-4 and TRBJ2-7, reads ETGVTQSPTHLIKTRGQQVTLRCSSQSGHNTVSWYQQALGQGPQFIFQYYREEENGRGNFPPRFSGLQFPNYSSELNVNALELDDSALYLCASSFPGQGIYEQYFGPGTRLTVT.

This clone was recorded once. The chain carries TRBV5-4 and TRBJ1-1, with a possible D match to TRBD1 (5 bases). This CDR3 has 14 amino acids. V lost 4 bases to trimming and J lost 5 bases, with 15 bases between them. CDR1 SGHNT and CDR2 YYREEE come from the germline V gene (reference sequence). CDR3 in DNA: TGTGCCAGCAGCCCGGGGGGAGGGCAGACTGAAGCTTTCTTT. The encoded protein is CASSPGGGQTEAFF.

V gene TRBV5-8 combines with J gene TRBJ2-3; TRBD2 agrees at 8 bases. From germline, CDR1 is SGHTS and CDR2 YDEGEE. The ends lost 4 bases at V and 3 bases at J; junction bases unmatched: 10. The CDR3 contains 16 residues. CDR3 sequence (DNA): TGTGCCAGCAGCGTAGGACTAACTAGCGGTACAGATACGCAGTATTTT. Translated: CASSVGLTSGTDTQYF.

The chain recombines TRBV30 with TRBJ1-4; the match to TRBD1 covers 7 bases. The V gene's germline CDR1 is GTSNPN and CDR2 SVGIG (reference sequence). This CDR3 comprises 15 residues. The junction had 5 bases not matched to a gene; V was cut back by 1 base and J by 3 bases. The CDR3: CAWSEQGLSNEKLFF. The CDR3 nucleotides read TGTGCCTGGAGTGAACAGGGGCTTTCTAATGAAAAACTGTTTTTT.

This chain uses TRBV7-2 with TRBJ2-2; weak D call: TRBD2 (7 bases). This CDR3 is 14 amino acids long. Trimming shortened V by 5 bases and J by 6 bases, and 13 bases separated the two germline ends. The germline V gene has CDR1 SGHTA and CDR2 FQGNSA. The CDR3 loop is CASSLLGGAGELFF. The DNA of the CDR3 is TGTGCCAGCAGCCTCCTAGGGGGGGCCGGGGAGCTGTTTTTT.

This chain uses TRBV19 with TRBJ2-5; maybe TRBD2 (6 bases). The CDR3 length is 14 residues. V was shortened by 5 bases and J by 0 bases, with 10 bases between the two germline ends. CDR1 and CDR2 (germline): LNHDA, SQIVND (reference sequence). CDR3 nucleotides: TGTGCCAGTAGTCGGCGGGACTACCAAGAGACCCAGTACTTC. It yields the protein CASSRRDYQETQYF.

CDR3 sequence (DNA): TGCGCCAGCAGCTTACATGGGACAGGGGAGGAGACCCAGTACTTC. Its translation is CASSLHGTGEETQYF. The genes are TRBV5-1 and TRBJ2-5; 10 nucleotides align to TRBD1. Per the germline V gene, CDR1 is SGHRS and CDR2 is YFSETQ. The CDR3 loop spans 15 amino acids. V shed 2 bases, J shed 5 bases, and the junction held 6 bases outside the gene matches.

This chain connects TRBV4-1 to TRBJ2-3; D might be TRBD1 (6 bases). Germline values: CDR1 MGHRA, CDR2 YSYEKL. The CDR3 has 14 residues. V lost 4 bases, J lost 3 bases, and 11 bases lay in between. DNA for the CDR3: TGCGCCAGCAGCCGTACTACAGGGACAGATACGCAGTATTTT. Translated: CASSRTTGTDTQYF.

The gene calls are TRBV5-4 and TRBJ2-1; the match to TRBD2 covers 8 bases. Per the germline V gene, CDR1 is SGHNT and CDR2 is YYREEE (reference sequence). V lost 5 bases and J lost 7; bases outside the gene matches: 14. The CDR3 covers 16 residues. The CDR3 protein is CASSWEGTRGKNEQFF. The CDR3 DNA follows: TGTGCCAGCAGTTGGGAAGGGACTAGAGGAAAGAATGAGCAGTTCTTC.

The genes are TRBV7-3 and TRBJ2-1; weak D call: TRBD2 (6 bases). CDR3 length: 16 residues. V was pared by 5 bases and J by 1 base, with 15 bases between. CDR1 SGHTA and CDR2 FQGTGA come from the germline V gene. The CDR3 nucleotides read TGTGCCAGCAGCCCTTTGGGGGGAGCGTCCTACAATGAGCAGTTCTTC. Its protein is CASSPLGGASYNEQFF.

The rearrangement uses TRBV27 and TRBJ2-2; D uncertain. Germline CDR1 reads MNHEY; CDR2 reads SMNVEV (reference sequence). This CDR3 is built from 14 residues. V lost 5 bases and J lost 4, with 11 bases in between. The DNA for the CDR3 is TGTGCCAGCAGTCCCGCCCTAGGCACCGGGGAGCTGTTTTTT. It yields the protein CASSPALGTGELFF.